These 20 T cell receptor beta chains share one sample of origin, sequenced in a study of blood T cell repertoires in COVID-19. The protocol was immunoSEQ multiplex PCR, while the TCRdb copy is restricted to in-frame clones and leaves out a portion. Of hundreds of thousands of clones listed, about nine tenths are singletons. Material: peripheral blood. The receptors here all came from a woman in her 30s with COVID-19, enrolled during active disease.

The chain is built from TRBV27 and TRBJ1-1, with 8 bases fitting TRBD1. Per germline, CDR1 MNHEY and CDR2 SMNVEV (reference sequence). The CDR3 has 16 amino acids. V shed 4 bases, J shed 2 bases, and the junction held 9 bases outside the gene matches. Here the CDR3 reads CASSSAGGTVNTEAFF. Here the CDR3 DNA reads TGTGCCAGCAGTTCCGCAGGGGGCACTGTTAACACTGAAGCTTTCTTT.

V gene TRBV6-5 combines with J gene TRBJ2-3; TRBD1 might be the D (5 bases). The V end lost 6 bases, the J end lost 5 bases, and 12 bases lay between the germline ends. CDR1 is MNHEY and CDR2 is SVGAGI in the germline V gene. CDR3 length: 13 amino acids. DNA of the CDR3: TGTGCCAGCAGCCCCAGGGTCGAAGATACGCAGTATTTT. Translating it yields CASSPRVEDTQYF.

This chain connects TRBV14 to TRBJ2-1; tentatively, D is TRBD2 (7 bases). The CDR3 is made up of 16 amino acids. Trimming removed 4 bases from V and 6 bases from J, with 19 bases in between. Germline-derived CDR1 and CDR2 are SGHDN and FVKESK. Here the CDR3 reads CASSPQGGARGNEQFF. The CDR3 DNA follows: TGTGCCAGCAGCCCCCAAGGGGGGGCAAGAGGCAATGAGCAGTTCTTC.

The chain links TRBV6-1 to TRBJ1-2, with 7 positions matching TRBD1. The CDR3 contains 17 residues. Trimming at V came to 0 bases and at J to 7 bases, leaving 14 bases not matched to a gene. Germline CDR1 reads MNHNS; CDR2 reads SASEGT. CDR3: CASSEAMDRWESGGYTF. CDR3 nucleotide sequence: TGTGCCAGCAGTGAAGCGATGGACAGGTGGGAGTCGGGTGGCTACACCTTC.

This rearrangement joins TRBV14 to TRBJ2-6, with D possibly TRBD1 on 6 matching bases. The CDR3 runs to 21 residues. V gave up 1 base and J gave up 2 bases, with 24 bases separating them. Germline lookup yields CDR1 SGHDN and CDR2 FVKESK. CDR3 in DNA: TGTGCCAGCAGCCAAGGCGGGTTAGGCAGGGGTCTCCCCCCTGGGGCCAACGTCCTGACTTTC. This encodes CASSQGGLGRGLPPGANVLTF.

This chain links TRBV29-1 with TRBJ1-1; 7 nucleotides line up with TRBD1. The CDR3 has 13 residues. Germline V CDR1 and CDR2: SQVTM, ANQGSEA. V was pared by 3 bases and J by 8 bases, with 9 bases of the junction left unmatched. This CDR3 reads CSVEAMGDSEAFF. The CDR3 coding sequence is TGCAGCGTTGAGGCAATGGGGGACAGCGAAGCTTTCTTT.

The rearrangement joins TRBV27 to TRBJ2-7; 9 bases align to TRBD2. Trimming at V came to 4 bases and at J to 3 bases, leaving 13 bases not matched to a gene. The CDR3 sequence is 17 residues long. Germline V lookup: CDR1 MNHEY, CDR2 SMNVEV (reference sequence). This CDR3 reads CASSSPGRAGGLYEQYV. The CDR3 region has the DNA TGTGCCAGCAGTTCCCCTGGTAGAGCGGGGGGCCTCTACGAGCAGTACGTC.

The chain combines TRBV7-9 with TRBJ2-1; D is possibly TRBD1 (5 bases). Trimming pared 4 bases from V and 5 bases from J, leaving 15 bases between. This CDR3 is built from 15 residues. Germline CDR1 reads SEHNR; CDR2 reads FQNEAQ (reference sequence). CDR3 loop: CASSSTITGHNEQFF. In DNA, the CDR3 is TGTGCCAGCAGCTCTACCATCACAGGTCACAATGAGCAGTTCTTC. Together with reference TRBV7-9 and TRBJ2-1, the CDR3 gives the full variable domain: DTGVSQNPRHKITKRGQNVTFRCDPISEHNRLYWYRQTLGQGPEFLTYFQNEAQLEKSRLLSDRFSAERPKGSFSTLEIQRTEQGDSAMYLCASSSTITGHNEQFFGPGTRLTVL.

This rearrangement joins TRBV19 to TRBJ2-1; no clear D gene. This CDR3 is 13 amino acids long. Germline V gives CDR1 LNHDA, CDR2 SQIVND (reference sequence). Deletions cut 1 base from V and 8 bases from J, with 9 bases between. The DNA of the CDR3 is TGTGCCAGTAGTATAGGAAGTCGCGATGAGCAGTTCTTC. Residues: CASSIGSRDEQFF.

This clone was seen only a few times. V is TRBV6-5 and J is TRBJ1-1; tentatively, D is TRBD1 (6 bases). CDR3 length: 14 residues. Germline values: CDR1 MNHEY, CDR2 SVGAGI. V was clipped by 2 bases and J by 4 bases, with 11 bases between them. The DNA of the CDR3 is TGTGCCAGCAGTTACGCGGGGGCCGTCACTGAAGCTTTCTTT. Translated: CASSYAGAVTEAFF.

The chain uses TRBV4-1 and TRBJ2-1; a weak D match, TRBD1 (5 bases). The ends were cut back, 1 base at V and 0 bases at J, with 13 bases in the middle. Germline CDR1 and CDR2: MGHRA and YSYEKL. The CDR3 totals 17 residues. Here the CDR3 DNA reads TGCGCCAGCAGCCAAGTTTTACAGGTTAGCTCCTACAATGAGCAGTTCTTC. Translated, it gives CASSQVLQVSSYNEQFF.

This clone was seen more than once but under ten times. The gene calls are TRBV15 and TRBJ2-6; the D is unclear. Germline assignment: CDR1 LNHNV and CDR2 YYDKDF (reference sequence). V was trimmed by 0 bases and J by 3 bases, leaving 9 bases between them. The CDR3 spans 16 residues. The CDR3: CATSRDGGGGANVLTF. The CDR3 DNA sequence: TGTGCCACCAGCAGAGATGGCGGTGGTGGGGCCAACGTCCTGACTTTC.

The J gene is TRBJ1-2, the V gene TRBV29-1; D is undetermined. CDR3 size: 9 residues. The V and J ends lost 3 bases and 8 bases respectively, with 4 bases between them. The germline gives CDR1 SQVTM, CDR2 ANQGSEA. DNA of the CDR3: TGCAGCGTTGACGTCGGCTACACCTTC. It codes for CSVDVGYTF.

The chain carries TRBV19 and TRBJ1-2; 10 bases fit TRBD1. CDR1 and CDR2 (germline): LNHDA, SQIVND (reference sequence). With 4 bases clipped from V and 1 base from J, the junction kept 6 bases outside the gene matches. The CDR3 is 16 residues long. The CDR3, as DNA: TGTGCCAGTAGTACCGGACAGGGGGGCATTAACTATGGCTACACCTTC. It encodes CASSTGQGGINYGYTF.

This clone was recorded a few times. The V gene is TRBV6-5, the J gene TRBJ2-2, with 7 nucleotides matching TRBD1. Germline lookup yields CDR1 MNHEY and CDR2 SVGAGI. The length of the CDR3 is 15 residues. With V trimmed by 5 bases and J by 4 bases, 7 bases remained unmatched. CDR3 sequence: CASSPRTGFTGELFF. Here the CDR3 DNA reads TGTGCCAGCAGTCCACGGACAGGCTTCACCGGGGAGCTGTTTTTT.

The J gene is TRBJ1-1, the V gene TRBV30; 10 nucleotides match TRBD1. Trimming removed 4 bases from V and 5 bases from J; junction bases left unmatched: 10. This CDR3 spans 15 amino acids. Germline V gene data show CDR1 as GTSNPN and CDR2 as SVGIG (reference sequence). The CDR3 DNA follows: TGTGCCTGGACCCTGACAGGGGGCGCGGGGACTGAAGCTTTCTTT. The encoded protein is CAWTLTGGAGTEAFF. Drawing the rest from reference TRBV30 and TRBJ1-1, the complete variable domain is SQTIHQWPATLVQPVGSPLSLECTVEGTSNPNLYWYRQAAGRGLQLLFYSVGIGQISSEVPQNLSASRPQDRQFILSSKKLLLSDSGFYLCAWTLTGGAGTEAFFGQGTRLTVV.

The rearrangement joins TRBV27 to TRBJ1-4, with TRBD1 matching over 7 bases. Germline V lookup: CDR1 MNHEY, CDR2 SMNVEV (reference sequence). This CDR3 contains 16 residues. V lost 2 bases, J lost 0 bases, and 3 bases stayed unmatched. CDR3 region: CASSLAGGATNEKLFF. Written as DNA, the CDR3 is TGTGCCAGCAGTTTAGCAGGGGGAGCAACTAATGAAAAACTGTTTTTT.

The genes are TRBV3-1 (or the pseudogene TRBV3-2) and TRBJ1-2; 7 bases match TRBD1. V was pared by 1 base and J by 7 bases, with 9 bases of the junction left unmatched. This CDR3 contains 15 residues. Germline assignment: CDR1 LGHDT and CDR2 YNNKEL (reference sequence). CDR3 sequence (DNA): TGTGCCAGCAGCCAAGTGTTGACAGGGAAAATTGGCTACACCTTC. It yields the protein CASSQVLTGKIGYTF.

The chain has TRBV5-3 and TRBJ1-5, with a tentative D call TRBD1 (6 bases). TRBV5-3 is placed among ORFs of uncertain function. The CDR3 runs 21 residues. The V end was cut by 2 bases, the J end by 3 bases, with 30 bases between. DNA for the CDR3: TGTGCCAGAAGCTTCCCGAGACCAGTTCCGGGACAACCATCGTTCAATCAGCCCCAGCATTTT. This codes for CARSFPRPVPGQPSFNQPQHF.

The genes are TRBV2 and TRBJ1-1; 7 bases agree with TRBD1. Germline V CDR1 and CDR2: SNHLY, FYNNEI. CDR3 length: 15 amino acids. Trimming removed 2 bases from V and 1 base from J; junction bases left unmatched: 4. The CDR3 DNA reads as TGTGCCAGCAGTGAAATGGGACAGCAGAACACTGAAGCTTTCTTT. It translates to CASSEMGQQNTEAFF. Full variable domain (outside the CDR3, taken from reference TRBV2 and TRBJ1-1): EPEVTQTPSHQVTQMGQEVILRCVPISNHLYFYWYRQILGQKVEFLVSFYNNEISEKSEIFDDQFSVERPDGSNFTLKIRSTKLEDSAMYFCASSEMGQQNTEAFFGQGTRLTVV.